By frequency in the sample, the clone carrying this T cell receptor beta chain is medium-sized. Antigen specificity is unknown. Additional DNA sequences in this sample encode the identical CDR3. These data are taken from a study of PD-1 blockade in classical Hodgkin lymphoma. Broader study findings: It was CD4+ TCR diversity, not CD8+, that rose significantly by C4D1. The study found complete responders had baseline diversity similar to newly diagnosed patients. Possibly reflecting disease activity or prior therapy, repertoire differences have causes that remain undefined.

Profiling relied on immunoSEQ multiplex PCR, and the TCRdb table lists in-frame clones only, not all of them. Of about 18,000 clones in the sample, 80% were seen once. All trial patients relapsed after autologous stem cell transplantation. Best overall response was complete response, partial response or progressive disease in these relapsed/refractory classical Hodgkin lymphoma patients. This CDR3 region has 14 residues. The V and J ends lost 6 bases and 5 bases respectively, with 13 bases between them. Germline V CDR1 and CDR2: ENHRY, SYGVKD. Sequenced here: peripheral blood mononuclear cells (PBMCs), sampled at baseline. J is TRBJ2-2 and V is TRBV10-3; the D is unclear. The receptor was derived from a human donor with classical Hodgkin lymphoma. CDR3 sequence reads: CAIRRQGATGELFF. The DNA for the CDR3 is TGTGCCATCAGGAGACAAGGAGCTACCGGGGAGCTGTTTTTT.